This TCR beta chain was identified in a study of beta chain features in type 1 diabetes listed by TCRdb under 2018. Regarding the complete study: Mean age, gender distribution, total cell number and subset yield were not different between patients and healthy donors. A total of under 120,000,000 sorted cells were examined across all samples, and RNA yield correlated strongly with the number of cells per subset. The study compared the TCRB repertoires of sorted circulating CD4+ T cell subsets in recently diagnosed type 1 diabetes patients with those in matched healthy donors. Whereas all 30 or so donors provided naive and central memory subsets, regulatory and stem cell-like memory subsets were isolated from just 8 patients and about eight healthy donors.

The paper as a whole reports these results and caveats: Fewer insertions and more nucleotide deletions at VDJ recombination sites were observed in patients with type 1 diabetes, implying thymic rearrangement abnormalities. Shorter templates might have been favored by PCR, but patient and control samples were amplified and corrected together, so both groups would have been affected equally by any skew. Because cDNA was sequenced instead of genomic DNA, highly expressing activated cells could be over-represented, though the groups showed no difference in activation or CD3 levels. HLA sub-analyses involved small numbers of individuals, so any influence of HLA type on TCRB rearrangement remained unresolved. Naive, central memory and regulatory TCRB repertoires appeared to be more alike among patients than among healthy donors. Type 1 diabetes patients showed a moderate but significant shortening of TCRB CDR3 length in all four CD4+ subsets.

CDR1 SGHDN and CDR2 FVKESK are derived from the germline V gene. Its CDR3 holds 14 amino acids, cysteine through phenylalanine. CDR3 DNA only is kept here, 42 bases in frame from base 1. Trimming costs V 3 bases and J 1 base, and their ends lie 9 bases apart. From each donor, a single peripheral blood sample of 100 to 150 mL on average was drawn into heparinised tubes. Naive, central memory, regulatory and stem cell-like memory CD4+ T cells were sorted on a BD FACSAria II using a panel including CD45RO, CCR7, CD25, CD127, CD95 and CD27. All sorted populations exceeded 95% purity. PBMCs were separated immediately by Lymphoprep density gradient centrifugation and were stained directly, without being cultured. So that batch effects would be minimized, each experiment stained and sorted samples in pairs, pairing one healthy donor with one patient. This clone showed up just a few times. What antigen it recognizes has not been identified. Nothing much larger sits one base from this clone, and base qualities are not available.

The entire amount of isolated RNA was reverse transcribed using the High Capacity cDNA Reverse Transcription Kit, so the sequenced TCRB transcripts were expressed ones. Naive, central memory and regulatory T cell samples underwent deep immunoSEQ sequencing, averaging approximately 3.5 million total reads per sample. Sorted cells were lysed in RLT buffer, and RNA was extracted using DNase-treated RNeasy Micro or Mini kits according to cell number. Each cell subset was processed on its own to prevent cross-contamination, while patient and healthy donor samples were processed together. The immunoSEQ multiplex PCR was used to amplify TCRB sequences from cDNA, generating 87-bp fragments that spanned the CDR3 region. Sequencing of the amplicons was performed on the Illumina HiSeq platform. As for how the authors treated the data: Synthetic template baselines were used to correct PCR bias computationally, reads within Hamming distance 2 were collapsed, and singletons that could not be merged were discarded. Reads were aligned against IMGT to assign V, D and J genes, CDR3 length and insertions or deletions at six rearrangement sites. Within each subset, clonotype counts were normalized to sorted cell number, and only after that were true diversity and Gini coefficients computed with the tcR R package. The overlap coefficient, calculated on TCRB nucleotide sequences, was used to quantify repertoire sharing. As a proxy for the pre-selection repertoire, out-of-frame TCRB sequences from naive cells were analyzed. TCRdb obtained this table from immuneACCESS and retained in-frame rearrangements with V and J assigned. These tables miss some clones; where compared with another copy, unresolved V genes account for less than half of the shortfall, and the remainder is unexplained. V and J calls and clone size are copied from that table; D and trimming were computed from the DNA. Counted in this sample were around 710,000 clones; 9.5% to 15% of them appeared once. The ten largest clones capture more than 0.1% of the sample.

Sequencing was done on a sample of naive CD4+ T cells from blood. Explained via the paper, the cell subset or site label denotes: true naive CD4+ T cells. The rearranged segments are TRBV14 and TRBJ1-1; the D gene is not confidently resolved. This clonotype originated in a man younger than 40 with type 1 diabetes. The DNA is as follows: TGTGCCAGCAGCCAGCGGCCCCAGAACACTGAAGCTTTCTTT. Its amino acids are CASSQRPQNTEAFF.